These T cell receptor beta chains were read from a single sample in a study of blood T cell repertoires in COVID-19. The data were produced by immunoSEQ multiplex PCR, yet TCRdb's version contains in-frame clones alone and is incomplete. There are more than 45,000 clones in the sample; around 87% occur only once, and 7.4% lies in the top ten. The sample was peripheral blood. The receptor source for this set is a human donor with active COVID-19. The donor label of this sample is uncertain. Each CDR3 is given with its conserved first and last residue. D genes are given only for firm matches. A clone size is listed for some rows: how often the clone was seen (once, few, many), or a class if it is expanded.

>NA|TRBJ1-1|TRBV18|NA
CASSLDGRMNTEAFF
TGTGCCAGCTCACTTGATGGTAGAATGAACACTGAAGCTTTCTTT
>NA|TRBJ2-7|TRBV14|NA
CASNDGGFEQYF
TGTGCCAGCAACGATGGGGGGTTCGAGCAGTACTTC
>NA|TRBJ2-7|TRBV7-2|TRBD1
CASRTGRSYEQYF
TGTGCCAGCAGGACAGGGCGCTCCTACGAGCAGTACTTC
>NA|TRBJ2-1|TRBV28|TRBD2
CASSLTGLAIYNEQFF
TGTGCCAGCAGTCTTACGGGACTAGCGATCTACAATGAGCAGTTCTTC
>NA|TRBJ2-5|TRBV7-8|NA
CASSSSQETQYF
TGTGCCAGCAGCTCTAGCCAAGAGACCCAGTACTTC
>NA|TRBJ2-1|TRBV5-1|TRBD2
CASSLLAGSYNEQFF
TGCGCCAGCAGCTTACTAGCGGGGTCCTACAATGAGCAGTTCTTC
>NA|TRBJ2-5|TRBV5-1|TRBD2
CASSTRLAAQETQYF
TGCGCCAGCAGCACTCGACTAGCGGCGCAAGAGACCCAGTACTTC
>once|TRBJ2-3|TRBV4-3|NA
CASSQDGRDPGDTQYF
TGCGCCAGCAGCCAAGATGGGCGGGATCCTGGCGATACGCAGTATTTT
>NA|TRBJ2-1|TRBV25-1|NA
CASSEGTGQYNEQFF
TGTGCCAGCAGTGAAGGGACGGGACAATACAATGAGCAGTTCTTC
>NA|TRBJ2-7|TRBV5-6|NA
CASSFRRGPSYEQYF
TGTGCCAGCAGCTTTCGGCGGGGGCCCTCCTACGAGCAGTACTTC
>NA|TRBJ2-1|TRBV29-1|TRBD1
CSAPGQGVHEQFF
TGCAGCGCCCCGGGACAGGGGGTCCATGAGCAGTTCTTC
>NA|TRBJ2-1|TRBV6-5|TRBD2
CASSYGLAGGNEQFF
TGTGCCAGCAGTTACGGACTAGCGGGGGGCAATGAGCAGTTCTTC
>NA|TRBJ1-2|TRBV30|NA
CAWSPPLRRDYGYTF
TGTGCCTGGAGTCCCCCCTTAAGAAGAGACTATGGCTACACCTTC
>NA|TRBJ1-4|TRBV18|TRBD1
CASSPGTGDEEKLFF
TGTGCCAGCTCACCGGGGACAGGGGATGAGGAAAAACTGTTTTTT
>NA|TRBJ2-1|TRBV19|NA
CASSPRGYNEQFF
TGTGCCAGTAGTCCCCGGGGATACAATGAGCAGTTCTTC
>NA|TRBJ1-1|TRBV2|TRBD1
CASSVGTASEAFF
TGTGCCAGCAGTGTAGGGACAGCCTCCGAAGCTTTCTTT
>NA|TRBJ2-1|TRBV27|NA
CASSLSGANEQFF
TGTGCCAGCAGTTTATCTGGGGCAAATGAGCAGTTCTTC
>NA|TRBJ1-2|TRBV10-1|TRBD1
CASSAGTVGEGYTF
TGCGCCAGCAGTGCCGGGACAGTCGGCGAAGGCTACACCTTC
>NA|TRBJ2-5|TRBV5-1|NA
CASSVGVAETQYF
TGCGCCAGCAGTGTCGGGGTAGCAGAGACCCAGTACTTC
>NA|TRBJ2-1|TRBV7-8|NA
CASASREVYNEQFF
TGTGCCAGCGCAAGCCGAGAGGTCTACAATGAGCAGTTCTTC
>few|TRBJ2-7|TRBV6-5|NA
CASSYSFREDEQYF
TGTGCCAGCAGTTACTCGTTCAGGGAGGACGAGCAGTACTTC
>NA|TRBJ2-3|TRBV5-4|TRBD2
CASSLGTSGAGDTQYF
TGTGCCAGCAGCTTGGGGACTAGCGGGGCGGGGGATACGCAGTATTTT
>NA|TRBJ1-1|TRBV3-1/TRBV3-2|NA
CASSQKMFAGPQSYF
TGTGCCAGCAGCCAAAAAATGTTCGCGGGCCCCCAGTCTTACTTT
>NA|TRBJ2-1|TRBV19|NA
CASSIGGGDEQFF
TGTGCCAGTAGTATTGGGGGGGGCGATGAGCAGTTCTTC
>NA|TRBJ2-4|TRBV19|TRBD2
CASSIAGGDIQYF
TGTGCCAGTAGTATAGCGGGGGGGGACATTCAGTACTTC
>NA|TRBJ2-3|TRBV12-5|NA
CASGFSGTDTQYF
TGTGCTAGTGGTTTTTCGGGCACAGATACGCAGTATTTT
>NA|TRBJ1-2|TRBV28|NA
CASNSVSLGYTF
TGTGCCAGCAACTCAGTTAGCTTGGGCTACACCTTC
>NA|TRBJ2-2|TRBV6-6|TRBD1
CASSPLRDRGQITGELFF
TGTGCCAGCAGTCCCCTCCGGGACAGGGGGCAGATCACCGGGGAGCTGTTTTTT
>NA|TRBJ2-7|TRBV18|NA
CASSPRGGIVSYEQYF
TGTGCCAGCTCACCACGTGGGGGGATAGTATCCTACGAGCAGTACTTC
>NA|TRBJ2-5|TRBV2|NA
CASSSRGQYQETQYF
TGTGCCAGCAGTTCTAGAGGACAGTACCAAGAGACCCAGTACTTC
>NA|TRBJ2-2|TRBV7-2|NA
CASSLSSQVGTGELFF
TGTGCCAGCAGCTTATCGTCCCAGGTGGGCACCGGGGAGCTGTTTTTT
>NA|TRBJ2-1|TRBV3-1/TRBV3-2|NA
CASSGRGGMTASEQFF
TGTGCCAGCAGTGGGAGGGGGGGAATGACAGCAAGTGAGCAGTTCTTC
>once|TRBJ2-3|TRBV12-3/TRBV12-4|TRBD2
CASSSLADTQYF
TGTGCCAGCAGTTCACTAGCGGATACGCAGTATTTT
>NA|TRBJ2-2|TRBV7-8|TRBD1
CASIRGTGGARWDTGELFF
TGTGCCAGCATCCGAGGGACAGGGGGCGCACGTTGGGACACCGGGGAGCTGTTTTTT
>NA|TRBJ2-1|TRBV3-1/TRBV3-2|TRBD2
CASSQGGAGGPMSEQFF
TGTGCCAGCAGCCAAGGTGGAGCGGGAGGGCCGATGAGTGAGCAGTTCTTC
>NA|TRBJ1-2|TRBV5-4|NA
CASRRQPGAVNYGYTF
TGTGCCAGCAGACGCCAACCAGGGGCCGTGAACTATGGCTACACCTTC
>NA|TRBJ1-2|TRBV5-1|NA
CASSAGGANYGYTF
TGCGCCAGCAGCGCCGGGGGAGCTAACTATGGCTACACCTTC
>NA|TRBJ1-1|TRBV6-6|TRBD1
CASRTGGTEAFF
TGTGCCAGCAGAACAGGGGGCACTGAAGCTTTCTTT
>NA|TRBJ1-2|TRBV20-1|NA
CSGGGAGGYTF
TGCAGTGGGGGGGGCGCAGGTGGCTACACCTTC
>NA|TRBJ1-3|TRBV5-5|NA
CASSLERGSGNTIYF
TGTGCCAGCAGCTTAGAAAGGGGGTCTGGAAACACCATATATTTT
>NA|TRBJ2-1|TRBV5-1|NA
CASSLEGSSYNEQFF
TGCGCCAGCAGCTTGGAAGGGAGCTCCTACAATGAGCAGTTCTTC
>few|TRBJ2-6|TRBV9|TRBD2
CASSALWTSSGANVLTF
TGTGCCAGCAGCGCCCTATGGACTAGCTCTGGGGCCAACGTCCTGACTTTC
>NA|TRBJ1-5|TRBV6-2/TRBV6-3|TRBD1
CASSQRTGLNQPQHF
TGTGCCAGCAGTCAACGGACAGGTCTTAATCAGCCCCAGCATTTT
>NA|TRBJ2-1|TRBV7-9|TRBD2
CASLAASYNEQFF
TGTGCCAGCCTAGCGGCATCTTACAATGAGCAGTTCTTC
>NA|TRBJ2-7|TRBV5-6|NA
CASSLEGVEQYF
TGTGCCAGCAGCTTGGAGGGGGTAGAGCAGTACTTC
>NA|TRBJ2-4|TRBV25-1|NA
CASSEYKGDANIQYF
TGTGCCAGCAGTGAATATAAGGGGGATGCAAACATTCAGTACTTC
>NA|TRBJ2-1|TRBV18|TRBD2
CASSPPSGGVLRDEQFF
TGTGCCAGCTCACCACCAAGCGGGGGGGTTCTTAGGGATGAGCAGTTCTTC
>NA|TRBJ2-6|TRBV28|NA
CASVGGGSGANVLTF
TGTGCCAGCGTTGGAGGCGGCTCTGGGGCCAACGTCCTGACTTTC
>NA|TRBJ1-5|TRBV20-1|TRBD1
CSASIGTGANQPQHF
TGCAGTGCTAGTATCGGGACAGGGGCCAATCAGCCCCAGCATTTT
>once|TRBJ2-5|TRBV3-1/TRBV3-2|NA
CASSQGTGEGETQYF
TGTGCCAGCAGCCAGGGCACGGGGGAAGGAGAGACCCAGTACTTC
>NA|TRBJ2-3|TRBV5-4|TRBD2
CASSRTLLASSTDTQYF
TGTGCCAGCAGCCGTACCCTACTAGCGTCTAGCACAGATACGCAGTATTTT
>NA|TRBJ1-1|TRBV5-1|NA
CATSFSPRPVNTEAFF
TGCGCGACATCATTCTCCCCCCGGCCCGTGAACACTGAAGCTTTCTTT
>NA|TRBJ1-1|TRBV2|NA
CASISGTKNTEAFF
TGTGCCAGCATATCCGGGACAAAGAACACTGAAGCTTTCTTT
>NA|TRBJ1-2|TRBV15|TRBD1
CATSRVYEGAGGYTF
TGTGCCACCAGCAGAGTATATGAGGGGGCGGGTGGCTACACCTTC
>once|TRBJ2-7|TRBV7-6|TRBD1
CASRTGTGSVEQYF
TGTGCCAGCAGAACCGGGACAGGGTCGGTCGAGCAGTACTTC
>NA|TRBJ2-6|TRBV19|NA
CASSPRHSSGANVLTF
TGTGCCAGTAGTCCCCGACATAGCTCTGGGGCCAACGTCCTGACTTTC
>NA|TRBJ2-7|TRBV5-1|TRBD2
CASSWTSGTYEQYF
TGCGCCAGCAGCTGGACTAGCGGGACCTACGAGCAGTACTTC
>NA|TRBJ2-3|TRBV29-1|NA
CSVEVGGGTDTQYF
TGCAGCGTTGAAGTGGGAGGTGGCACAGATACGCAGTATTTT
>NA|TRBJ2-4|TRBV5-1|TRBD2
CASSSNPGLAGGNKNIQYF
TGCGCCAGCAGCTCGAACCCGGGACTAGCGGGAGGGAACAAAAACATTCAGTACTTC